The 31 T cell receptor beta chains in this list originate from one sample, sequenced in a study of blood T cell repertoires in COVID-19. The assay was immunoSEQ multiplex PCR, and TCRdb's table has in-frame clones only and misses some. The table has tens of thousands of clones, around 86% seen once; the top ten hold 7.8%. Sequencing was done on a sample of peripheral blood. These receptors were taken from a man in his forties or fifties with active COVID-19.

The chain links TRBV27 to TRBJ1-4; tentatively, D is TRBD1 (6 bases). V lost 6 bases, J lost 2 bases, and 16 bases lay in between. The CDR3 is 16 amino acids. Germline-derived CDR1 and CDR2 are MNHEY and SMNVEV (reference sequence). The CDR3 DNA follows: TGTGCCAGCAGCAACTTACAGGGTTGGACTAATGAAAAACTGTTTTTT. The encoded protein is CASSNLQGWTNEKLFF.

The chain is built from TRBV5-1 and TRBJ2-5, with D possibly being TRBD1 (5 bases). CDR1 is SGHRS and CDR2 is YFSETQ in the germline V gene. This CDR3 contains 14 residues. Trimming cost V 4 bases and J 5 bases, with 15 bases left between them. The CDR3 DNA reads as TGCGCCAGCAGCCTCAGGGAAATCTACGAGACCCAGTACTTC. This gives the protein CASSLREIYETQYF.

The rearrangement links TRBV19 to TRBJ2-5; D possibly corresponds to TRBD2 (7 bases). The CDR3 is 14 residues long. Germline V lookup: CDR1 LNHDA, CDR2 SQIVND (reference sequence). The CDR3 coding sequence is TGTGTTCTGAAAGGGGGGGAGACAGGAGAGACCCAGTACTTC. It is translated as CVLKGGETGETQYF.

CDR3 protein: CASSKGQGAYEQYF. For the CDR3, the DNA is TGCGCCAGCAGCAAAGGACAGGGGGCCTACGAGCAGTACTTC. The genes are TRBV5-1 and TRBJ2-7; 10 bases align to TRBD1. Germline CDR1 and CDR2: SGHRS and YFSETQ. V was clipped by 4 bases and J by 2 bases; unmatched bases: 3. CDR3 size: 14 residues.

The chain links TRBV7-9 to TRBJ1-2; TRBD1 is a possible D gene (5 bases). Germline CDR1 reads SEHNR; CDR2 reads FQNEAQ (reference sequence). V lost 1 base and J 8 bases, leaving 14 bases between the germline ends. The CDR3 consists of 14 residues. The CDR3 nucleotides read TGTGCCAGCAGCTTAGACGAACAGGTTTCAGGCTACACCTTC. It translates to CASSLDEQVSGYTF.

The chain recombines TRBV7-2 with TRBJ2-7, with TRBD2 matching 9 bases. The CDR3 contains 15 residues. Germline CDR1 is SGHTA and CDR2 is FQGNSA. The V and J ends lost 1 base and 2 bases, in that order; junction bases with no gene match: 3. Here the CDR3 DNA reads TGTGCCAGCAGCTTAGGCCTAGCGGGGCCCTACGAGCAGTACTTC. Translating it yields CASSLGLAGPYEQYF.

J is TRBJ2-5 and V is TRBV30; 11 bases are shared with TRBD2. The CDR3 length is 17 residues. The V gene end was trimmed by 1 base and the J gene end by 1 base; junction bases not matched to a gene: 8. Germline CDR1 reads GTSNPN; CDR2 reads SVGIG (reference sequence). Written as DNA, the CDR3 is TGTGCCTGGAGTGGCGCCGGGACTAGCGGCCCCCAAGAGACCCAGTACTTC. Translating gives CAWSGAGTSGPQETQYF.

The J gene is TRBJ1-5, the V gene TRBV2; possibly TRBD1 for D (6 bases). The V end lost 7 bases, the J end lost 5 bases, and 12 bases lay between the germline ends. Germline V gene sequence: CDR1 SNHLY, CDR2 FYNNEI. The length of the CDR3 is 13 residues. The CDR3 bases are TGTGCCAGCAAGTTTGAGGGGGATCAGCCCCAGCATTTT. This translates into CASKFEGDQPQHF.

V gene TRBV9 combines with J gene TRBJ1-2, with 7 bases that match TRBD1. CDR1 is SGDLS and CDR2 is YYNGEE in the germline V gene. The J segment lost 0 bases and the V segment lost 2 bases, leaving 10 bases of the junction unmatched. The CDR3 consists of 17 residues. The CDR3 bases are TGTGCCAGCAGCGTCCACCCGGACAGGCGAGCTAACTATGGCTACACCTTC. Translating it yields CASSVHPDRRANYGYTF. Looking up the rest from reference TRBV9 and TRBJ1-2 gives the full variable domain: DSGVTQTPKHLITATGQRVTLRCSPRSGDLSVYWYQQSLDQGLQFLIQYYNGEERAKGNILERFSAQQFPDLHSELNLSSLELGDSALYFCASSVHPDRRANYGYTFGSGTRLTVV.

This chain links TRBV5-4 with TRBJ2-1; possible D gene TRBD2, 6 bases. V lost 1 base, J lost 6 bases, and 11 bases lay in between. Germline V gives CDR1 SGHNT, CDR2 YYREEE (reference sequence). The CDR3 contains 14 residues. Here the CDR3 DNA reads TGTGCCAGCAGCTTGCAGCGGAGGGGCAATGAGCAGTTCTTC. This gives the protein CASSLQRRGNEQFF. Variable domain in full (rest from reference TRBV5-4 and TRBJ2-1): ETGVTQSPTHLIKTRGQQVTLRCSSQSGHNTVSWYQQALGQGPQFIFQYYREEENGRGNFPPRFSGLQFPNYSSELNVNALELDDSALYLCASSLQRRGNEQFFGPGTRLTVL.

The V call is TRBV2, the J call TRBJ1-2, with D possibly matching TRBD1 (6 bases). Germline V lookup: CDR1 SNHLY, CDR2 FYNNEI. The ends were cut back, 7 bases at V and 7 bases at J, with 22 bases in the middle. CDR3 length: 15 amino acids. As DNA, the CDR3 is TGTGCCAGCACCCGAGGGGGGGATGGACGGTCTGGCTACACCTTC. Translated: CASTRGGDGRSGYTF.

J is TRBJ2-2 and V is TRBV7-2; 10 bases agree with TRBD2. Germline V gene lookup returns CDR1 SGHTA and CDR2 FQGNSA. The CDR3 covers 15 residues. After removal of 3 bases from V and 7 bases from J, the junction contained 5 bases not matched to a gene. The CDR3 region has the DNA TGTGCCAGCAGCTTGAGCGGGAGGGTAGTCGGGGAGCTGTTTTTT. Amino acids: CASSLSGRVVGELFF. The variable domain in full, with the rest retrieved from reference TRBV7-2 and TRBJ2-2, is GAGVSQSPSNKVTEKGKDVELRCDPISGHTALYWYRQSLGQGLEFLIYFQGNSAPDKSGLPSDRFSAERTGGSVSTLTIQRTQQEDSAVYLCASSLSGRVVGELFFGEGSRLTVL.

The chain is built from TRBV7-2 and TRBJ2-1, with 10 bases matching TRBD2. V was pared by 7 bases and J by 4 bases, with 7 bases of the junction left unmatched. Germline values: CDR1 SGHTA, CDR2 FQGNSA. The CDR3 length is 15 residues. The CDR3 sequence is CASTPGSGGYNEQFF. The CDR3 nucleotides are TGTGCCAGCACCCCGGGTAGCGGGGGGTACAATGAGCAGTTCTTC.

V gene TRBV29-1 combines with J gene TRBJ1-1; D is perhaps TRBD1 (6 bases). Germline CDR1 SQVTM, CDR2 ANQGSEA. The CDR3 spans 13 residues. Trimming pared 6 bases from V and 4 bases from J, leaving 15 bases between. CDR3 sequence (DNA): TGCAGCGTCTTCCGGGACACGGGCACTGAAGCTTTCTTT. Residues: CSVFRDTGTEAFF.

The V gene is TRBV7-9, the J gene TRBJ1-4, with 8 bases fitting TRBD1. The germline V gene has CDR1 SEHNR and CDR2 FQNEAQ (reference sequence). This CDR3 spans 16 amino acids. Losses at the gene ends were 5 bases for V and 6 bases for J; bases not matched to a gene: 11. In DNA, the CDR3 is TGTGCCAGCAGCCCCAACTACAGGGGGAGGGATGAAAAACTGTTTTTT. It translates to CASSPNYRGRDEKLFF.

This CDR3 is CASNRLGGTDTQYF. CDR3 nucleotides: TGTGCCAGCAACCGACTAGGGGGCACAGATACGCAGTATTTT. The chain employs TRBV6-6 and TRBJ2-3; tentative D call: TRBD2 (6 bases). The V end lost 7 bases, the J end lost 1 base, and 12 bases lay between the germline ends. Germline V gene lookup returns CDR1 MNHNY and CDR2 SVGAGI (reference sequence). CDR3 size: 14 residues.

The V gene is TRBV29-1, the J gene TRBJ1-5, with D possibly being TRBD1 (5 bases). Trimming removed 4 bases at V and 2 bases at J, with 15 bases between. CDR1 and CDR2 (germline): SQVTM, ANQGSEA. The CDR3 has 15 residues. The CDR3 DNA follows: TGCAGCGTTGCCCTGGGGGGGGAGGGCAATCAGCCCCAGCATTTT. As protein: CSVALGGEGNQPQHF.

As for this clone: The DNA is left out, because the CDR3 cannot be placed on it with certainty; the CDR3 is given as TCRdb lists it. CDR3 sequence reads: CASSQVRARDLYEQYF. The chain joins TRBV4-2 to TRBJ2-7; whether TRBD1, the table's D call, matches the DNA was not checked. The CDR3 is 16 amino acids in total, end residues counted. Germline-derived CDR1 and CDR2 are LGHNA and YNFKEQ.

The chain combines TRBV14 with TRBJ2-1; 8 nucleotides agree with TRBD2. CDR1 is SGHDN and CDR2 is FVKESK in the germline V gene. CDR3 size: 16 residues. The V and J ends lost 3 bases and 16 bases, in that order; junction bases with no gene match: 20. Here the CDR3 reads CASSQRGASGSLARFF. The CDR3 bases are TGTGCCAGCAGCCAGAGGGGGGCCAGCGGGAGCTTAGCTCGTTTCTTC.

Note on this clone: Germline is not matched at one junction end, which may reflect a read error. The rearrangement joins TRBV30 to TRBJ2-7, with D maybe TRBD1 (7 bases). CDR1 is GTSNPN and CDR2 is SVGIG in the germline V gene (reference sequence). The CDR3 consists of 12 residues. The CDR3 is CAWRIQGMGLHF. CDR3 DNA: TGTGCCTGGAGGATACAGGGGATGGGACTGCACTTC. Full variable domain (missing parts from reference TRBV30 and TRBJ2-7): SQTIHQWPATLVQPVGSPLSLECTVEGTSNPNLYWYRQAAGRGLQLLFYSVGIGQISSEVPQNLSASRPQDRQFILSSKKLLLSDSGFYLCAWRIQGMGLHFGPGTRLTVT.

CDR3 loop: CASSTTGTRPYNEQFF. In nucleotides, the CDR3 is TGTGCCAGCAGTACAACCGGGACTAGGCCCTACAATGAGCAGTTCTTC. V is TRBV2 and J is TRBJ2-1; 8 bases are shared with TRBD2. V gave up 5 bases and J gave up 2 bases; unmatched junction bases: 8. The CDR3 covers 16 residues. Germline CDR1 and CDR2: SNHLY and FYNNEI.

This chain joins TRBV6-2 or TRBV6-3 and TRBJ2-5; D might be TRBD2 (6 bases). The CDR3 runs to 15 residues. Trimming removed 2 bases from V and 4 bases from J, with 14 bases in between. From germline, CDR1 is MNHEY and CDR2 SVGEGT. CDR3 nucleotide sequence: TGTGCCAGCAGTTACACAGGACTATCGGTAGAGACCCAGTACTTC. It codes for CASSYTGLSVETQYF.

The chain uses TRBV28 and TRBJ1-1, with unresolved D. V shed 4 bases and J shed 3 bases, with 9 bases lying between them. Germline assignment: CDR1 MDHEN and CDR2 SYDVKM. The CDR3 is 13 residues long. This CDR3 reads CASSSPTHTEAFF. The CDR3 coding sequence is TGTGCCAGCAGTTCCCCGACACACACTGAAGCTTTCTTT.

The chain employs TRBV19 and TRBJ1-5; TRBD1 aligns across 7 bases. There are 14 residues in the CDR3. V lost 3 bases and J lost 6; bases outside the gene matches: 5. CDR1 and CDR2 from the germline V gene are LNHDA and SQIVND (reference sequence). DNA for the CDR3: TGTGCCAGTAGTATTCGACAGGGTGTTCAGCCCCAGCATTTT. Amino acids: CASSIRQGVQPQHF.

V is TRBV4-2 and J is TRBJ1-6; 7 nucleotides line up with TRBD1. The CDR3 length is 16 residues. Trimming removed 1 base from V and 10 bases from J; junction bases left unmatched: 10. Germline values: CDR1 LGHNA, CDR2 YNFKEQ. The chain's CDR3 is CASSQVPTGAQSPLHF. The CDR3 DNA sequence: TGTGCCAGCAGCCAAGTCCCCACAGGGGCTCAGTCACCCCTCCACTTT.

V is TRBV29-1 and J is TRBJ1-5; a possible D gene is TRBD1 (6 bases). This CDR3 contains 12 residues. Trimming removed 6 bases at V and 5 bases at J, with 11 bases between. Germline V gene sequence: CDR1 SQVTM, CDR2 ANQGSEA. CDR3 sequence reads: CSVTGSDQPQHF. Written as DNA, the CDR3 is TGCAGCGTCACAGGGTCCGATCAGCCCCAGCATTTT.

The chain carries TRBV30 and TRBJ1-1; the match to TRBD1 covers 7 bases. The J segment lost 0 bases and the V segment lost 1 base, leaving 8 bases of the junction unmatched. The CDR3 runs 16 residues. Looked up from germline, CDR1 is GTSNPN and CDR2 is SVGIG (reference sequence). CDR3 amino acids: CAWSAGQTRMNTEAFF. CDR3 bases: TGTGCCTGGAGTGCGGGACAGACAAGGATGAACACTGAAGCTTTCTTT.

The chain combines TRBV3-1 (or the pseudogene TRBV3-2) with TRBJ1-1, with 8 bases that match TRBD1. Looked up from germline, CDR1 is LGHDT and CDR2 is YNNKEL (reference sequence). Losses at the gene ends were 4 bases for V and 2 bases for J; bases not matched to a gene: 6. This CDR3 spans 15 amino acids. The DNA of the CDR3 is TGTGCCAGCAGCCCCTCGGACAGGGCAAACACTGAAGCTTTCTTT. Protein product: CASSPSDRANTEAFF.

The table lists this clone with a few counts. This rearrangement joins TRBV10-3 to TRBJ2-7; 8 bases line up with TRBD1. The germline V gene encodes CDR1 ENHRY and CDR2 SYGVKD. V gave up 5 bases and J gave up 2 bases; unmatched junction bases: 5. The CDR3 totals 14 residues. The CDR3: CAISQIQGAYEQYF. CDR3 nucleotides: TGTGCCATCAGTCAAATACAGGGGGCCTACGAGCAGTACTTC.

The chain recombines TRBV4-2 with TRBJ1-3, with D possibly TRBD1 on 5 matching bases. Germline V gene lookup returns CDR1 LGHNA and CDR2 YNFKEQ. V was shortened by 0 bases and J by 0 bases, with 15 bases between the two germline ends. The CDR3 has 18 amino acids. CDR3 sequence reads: CASSQERGTEYSGNTIYF. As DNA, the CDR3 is TGTGCCAGCAGCCAAGAAAGGGGCACCGAATACTCTGGAAACACCATATATTTT.

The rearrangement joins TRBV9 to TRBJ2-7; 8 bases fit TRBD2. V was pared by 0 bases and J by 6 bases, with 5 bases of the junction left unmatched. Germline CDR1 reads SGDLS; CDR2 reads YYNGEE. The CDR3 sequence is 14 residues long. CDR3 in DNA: TGTGCCAGCAGCGTAGAAACGGGAGGGTTCGAGCAGTACTTC. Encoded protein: CASSVETGGFEQYF.